This entry lists 7 T cell receptor beta chains sequenced from one sample in a study of blood T cell repertoires in COVID-19. Using immunoSEQ multiplex PCR, the repertoire was profiled, and TCRdb retains in-frame clones only, with some absent. The sample carries 200,000 to 250,000 clones, 70% to 90% recorded once. Sequenced sample: peripheral blood. The receptors were sampled from a man in his fifties who had recovered from COVID-19.

This sequence joins TRBV27 and TRBJ1-5, with a weak D call TRBD1 (6 bases). Germline V gene lookup returns CDR1 MNHEY and CDR2 SMNVEV (reference sequence). V lost 9 bases to trimming and J lost 0 bases, with 9 bases between them. The CDR3 totals 13 residues. The CDR3 loop reads CASGQFSNQPQHF. The CDR3 DNA sequence: TGTGCCAGTGGACAGTTTAGCAATCAGCCCCAGCATTTT.

The chain is built from TRBV10-3 and TRBJ2-7; 10 nucleotides match TRBD2. With V trimmed by 6 bases and J by 3 bases, 8 bases remained unmatched. There are 15 residues in the CDR3. Germline CDR1 is ENHRY and CDR2 is SYGVKD. The CDR3, as DNA: TGTGCCATCAGCAGACTAGCGGGCAAGGTCTACGAGCAGTACTTC. Translation gives CAISRLAGKVYEQYF.

The chain has TRBV29-1 and TRBJ2-7; 9 positions match TRBD1. Germline assignment: CDR1 SQVTM and CDR2 ANQGSEA. This CDR3 comprises 15 residues. The J segment lost 6 bases and the V segment lost 6 bases, leaving 15 bases of the junction unmatched. CDR3 coding DNA: TGCAGCGTCCGTTTGTATGGACAGGGGCTGGGCGAGCAGTACTTC. Translating it yields CSVRLYGQGLGEQYF.

This clone was observed a few times. The V gene is TRBV5-5, the J gene TRBJ2-2; 7 bases are shared with TRBD2. The V gene end was trimmed by 0 bases and the J gene end by 9 bases; junction bases not matched to a gene: 11. Germline V lookup: CDR1 SGHKS, CDR2 YYEKEE (reference sequence). The CDR3 loop spans 16 amino acids. As DNA, the CDR3 is TGTGCCAGCAGCTTGGCGAGCGGGACCCTCGGTAGGGAGCTGTTTTTT. It codes for CASSLASGTLGRELFF.

V and J are TRBV29-1 and TRBJ2-5, with a possible D match to TRBD1 (5 bases). Deletions cut 4 bases from V and 5 bases from J, with 11 bases between. Germline lookup yields CDR1 SQVTM and CDR2 ANQGSEA. The CDR3 length is 12 residues. CDR3 DNA: TGCAGCGTTGGAAGGGGCCAGGAGACCCAGTACTTC. Translated, it gives CSVGRGQETQYF.

The chain joins TRBV6-5 to TRBJ1-2, with TRBD1 as a possible D gene (5 bases). The germline CDR1 and CDR2 sequences are MNHEY and SVGAGI. This CDR3 contains 14 residues. The ends were cut back, 6 bases at V and 5 bases at J, with 16 bases in the middle. The CDR3 nucleotides read TGTGCCAGCAGGGGCTGGCAGGGCAGTTATGGCTACACCTTC. It codes for CASRGWQGSYGYTF.

The V and J genes are TRBV5-1 and TRBJ1-2; 7 bases are shared with TRBD1. The length of the CDR3 is 12 residues. With 5 bases clipped from V and 6 bases from J, the junction kept 4 bases outside the gene matches. Per germline, CDR1 SGHRS and CDR2 YFSETQ. CDR3 residues: CASRTGLDGYTF. CDR3 bases: TGCGCCAGCAGGACAGGGCTTGATGGCTACACCTTC.